Listed below are T cell receptor beta chains from one sample, sequenced in a study of blood T cell repertoires in COVID-19. Libraries were prepared by immunoSEQ multiplex PCR; TCRdb keeps only in-frame clonotypes and omits some of them. The table lists 100,000 to 150,000 clones, approximately 79% of them singletons. Source material: peripheral blood. The receptors come from a man between 50 and 59 years old with acute or convalescent COVID-19. Both conserved end residues are part of each CDR3. Fields, in order: clone size, D gene, V gene, J gene, CDR3 DNA, CDR3 protein. The D gene is left open where the match is weak. Some rows have no size entry. The others give once, few or many, or a class for an expanded clone.

abundance: .; d_gene: TRBD2; v_gene: TRBV5-1; j_gene: TRBJ2-2; CDR3nt: TGCGCCAGCAGCCTTGGACTAGCGGGACTGAACACCGGGGAGCTGTTTTTT; CDR3aa: CASSLGLAGLNTGELFF
abundance: .; d_gene: .; v_gene: TRBV27; j_gene: TRBJ2-3; CDR3nt: TGTGCCAGCAGTCCCCTGGGACACCCCACAGATACGCAGTATTTT; CDR3aa: CASSPLGHPTDTQYF
abundance: .; d_gene: TRBD1; v_gene: TRBV6-5; j_gene: TRBJ1-1; CDR3nt: TGTGCCACCAGGACAGGTTTGACTGAAGCTTTCTTT; CDR3aa: CATRTGLTEAFF
abundance: .; d_gene: .; v_gene: TRBV9; j_gene: TRBJ2-7; CDR3nt: TGTGCCAGCAGCGTAACAGCTTCCTCCTACGAGCAGTACTTC; CDR3aa: CASSVTASSYEQYF
abundance: .; d_gene: TRBD1; v_gene: TRBV10-3; j_gene: TRBJ2-7; CDR3nt: TGTGCCATCAGTGGCGCCCGGGGACAGGGATACTACGAGCAGTACTTC; CDR3aa: CAISGARGQGYYEQYF
abundance: once; d_gene: .; v_gene: TRBV27; j_gene: TRBJ1-2; CDR3nt: TGTGCCAGCGCGGGATCGGAAGGTTCTAACTATGGCTACACCTTC; CDR3aa: CASAGSEGSNYGYTF
abundance: .; d_gene: .; v_gene: TRBV28; j_gene: TRBJ2-5; CDR3nt: TGTGCCAGCAGTTTAGCGGGGACCCAGTACTTC; CDR3aa: CASSLAGTQYF
abundance: .; d_gene: TRBD2; v_gene: TRBV28; j_gene: TRBJ2-2; CDR3nt: TGTGCCAGCAGTTTAGGGCTAGCGGGGGCCGGGGAGCTGTTTTTT; CDR3aa: CASSLGLAGAGELFF
abundance: once; d_gene: TRBD1; v_gene: TRBV5-4; j_gene: TRBJ1-2; CDR3nt: TGTGCCAGCAGCCCTGGGACAGCGGGCTACACCTTC; CDR3aa: CASSPGTAGYTF
abundance: .; d_gene: TRBD2; v_gene: TRBV14; j_gene: TRBJ2-1; CDR3nt: TGTGCCAGCAGCCTGTGGCGGGGGAATGAGCAGTTCTTC; CDR3aa: CASSLWRGNEQFF
abundance: .; d_gene: TRBD1; v_gene: TRBV2; j_gene: TRBJ1-2; CDR3nt: TGTGCCAGCAGTCTAGGGACAGGGAGTCACTATGGCTACACCTTC; CDR3aa: CASSLGTGSHYGYTF
abundance: .; d_gene: TRBD1; v_gene: TRBV5-1; j_gene: TRBJ1-6; CDR3nt: TGCGCCAGCAGCTTAGGACAGGGCCGTTCACCCCTCCACTTT; CDR3aa: CASSLGQGRSPLHF
abundance: .; d_gene: .; v_gene: TRBV19; j_gene: TRBJ1-5; CDR3nt: TGTGCCAGTAGTATAGGTTACAATCAGCCCCAGCATTTT; CDR3aa: CASSIGYNQPQHF
abundance: .; d_gene: TRBD1; v_gene: TRBV7-9; j_gene: TRBJ1-3; CDR3nt: TGTGCCAGCAGCTTAGCCGGGACAGGCTCTGGAAACACCATATATTTT; CDR3aa: CASSLAGTGSGNTIYF
abundance: .; d_gene: TRBD2; v_gene: TRBV9; j_gene: TRBJ2-3; CDR3nt: TGTGCCAGCAGCGTAGCGGGGGGGGGAGATACGCAGTATTTT; CDR3aa: CASSVAGGGDTQYF
abundance: once; d_gene: .; v_gene: TRBV18; j_gene: TRBJ1-5; CDR3nt: TGTGCCAGCTCACCACAATCCGGGGGTGAAGATCAGCCCCAGCATTTT; CDR3aa: CASSPQSGGEDQPQHF